This TCR beta chain was recorded in a study of cytomegalovirus exposure and HLA in healthy donors. V dropped 3 bases and J dropped 7 bases, with 7 bases sitting between them. The CDR3 consists of 13 residues. Germline assignment: CDR1 SNHLY and CDR2 FYNNEI. PCR was performed using 60 Vbeta and 13 Jbeta primers. Here immunoSEQ multiplex PCR was the method, and the copy in TCRdb shows in-frame clones only, minus some. Seen here are 80,000 to 95,000 clones, about 68% observed once, and the top ten hold about 2.3%. In this sample, this clone turned up a few times. This receptor was identified in a human donor in good health. The chain links TRBV2 to TRBJ1-6; D unclear. Source material: PBMCs. CDR3 region: CASSEAPNSPLHF. Here the CDR3 DNA reads TGTGCCAGCAGTGAGGCACCAAATTCACCCCTCCACTTT.